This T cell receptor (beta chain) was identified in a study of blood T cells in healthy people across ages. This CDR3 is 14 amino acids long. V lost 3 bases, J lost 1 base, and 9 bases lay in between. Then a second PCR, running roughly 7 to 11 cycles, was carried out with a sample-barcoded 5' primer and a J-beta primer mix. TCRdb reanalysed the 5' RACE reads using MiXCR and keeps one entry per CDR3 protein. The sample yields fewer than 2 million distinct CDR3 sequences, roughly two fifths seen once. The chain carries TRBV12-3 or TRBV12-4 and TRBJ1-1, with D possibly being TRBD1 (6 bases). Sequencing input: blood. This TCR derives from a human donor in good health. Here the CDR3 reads CASSFTGRNTEAFF. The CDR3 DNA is TGTGCCAGCAGTTTTACAGGGAGGAACACTGAAGCTTTCTTT.